The 24 T cell receptor beta chains below come from one sample, sequenced in a study of tumour-infiltrating T cells in Burkitt lymphoma. Measured with immunoSEQ multiplex PCR; TCRdb has only the in-frame clones, and not every one. The table lists around 2,400 clones, about 88% of them singletons. The sequenced sample was tumor tissue. Receptors originate from a human donor with diffuse large B-cell lymphoma.

V usage is TRBV27 and J usage is TRBJ2-7; D unclear. The V gene lost 3 bases and the J gene lost 6 bases, with 3 bases spanning the gap. Per germline, CDR1 MNHEY and CDR2 SMNVEV (reference sequence). The CDR3 consists of 10 residues. This CDR3 is CASSFSEQYF. The DNA for the CDR3 is TGTGCCAGCAGTTTTTCCGAGCAGTACTTC.

The V and J genes are TRBV11-2 and TRBJ2-3; 7 positions agree with TRBD1. The CDR3 covers 15 residues. The germline V gene has CDR1 SGHAT and CDR2 FQNNGV. V shed 4 bases, J shed 7 bases, and the junction held 11 bases outside the gene matches. The CDR3 DNA is TGTGCCAGCAGCTACTGGACAGGACCACTGAATACGCAGTATTTT. Amino acids: CASSYWTGPLNTQYF.

The rearrangement uses TRBV5-1 and TRBJ2-3, with D tentatively TRBD2 (6 bases). From germline, CDR1 is SGHRS and CDR2 YFSETQ. The CDR3 spans 16 residues. The germline V and J ends were trimmed by 4 bases and 0 bases, with 15 bases remaining between them. CDR3 sequence (DNA): TGCGCCAGCAGCGGAACCGGGACTGCTAGCACAGATACGCAGTATTTT. Amino acid sequence: CASSGTGTASTDTQYF.

J is TRBJ1-5 and V is TRBV30; no firm D call. V was shortened by 2 bases and J by 4 bases, with 12 bases between the two germline ends. This CDR3 has 14 residues. From germline, CDR1 is GTSNPN and CDR2 SVGIG (reference sequence). Written as DNA, the CDR3 is TGTGCCTGGAGTCCCCGCCCCCGAAATCAGCCCCAGCATTTT. Amino acid sequence: CAWSPRPRNQPQHF.

V is TRBV10-3 and J is TRBJ2-7, with unresolved D. The CDR3 spans 12 residues. Germline CDR1 is ENHRY and CDR2 is SYGVKD. V was clipped by 2 bases and J by 5 bases, with 7 bases between them. Here the CDR3 DNA reads TGTGCCATCAGTGAGAATGGGCACGAGCAGTACTTC. Its translation: CAISENGHEQYF.

This clone was detected only once. The chain combines TRBV7-2 with TRBJ1-2; D gene uncertain. The V gene lost 5 bases and the J gene lost 0 bases, with 10 bases spanning the gap. Germline V gives CDR1 SGHTA, CDR2 FQGNSA. This CDR3 has 14 residues. The CDR3 sequence is CASSEQRANYGYTF. CDR3 nucleotide sequence: TGTGCCAGCAGCGAACAGAGAGCTAACTATGGCTACACCTTC.

The chain links TRBV19 to TRBJ2-3, with 11 bases aligning to TRBD2. V lost 6 bases to trimming and J lost 5 bases; unmatched junction nucleotides: 10. The CDR3 is 16 residues long. The germline V gene has CDR1 LNHDA and CDR2 SQIVND (reference sequence). The CDR3 protein is CASRVSRLAGGDTQYF. DNA for the CDR3: TGTGCCAGTAGAGTATCGAGGCTAGCGGGAGGAGATACGCAGTATTTT.

This chain links TRBV6-5 with TRBJ1-1, with D perhaps matching TRBD1 (6 bases). Deletions cut 2 bases from V and 7 bases from J, with 14 bases between. The CDR3 covers 14 residues. CDR1 and CDR2 from the germline V gene are MNHEY and SVGAGI. The CDR3 is CASSYRTGQSEAFF. The CDR3 DNA sequence: TGTGCCAGCAGTTACCGTACAGGGCAAAGTGAAGCTTTCTTT.

The table lists this clone with a count of one. The rearrangement uses TRBV7-9 and TRBJ2-5, with D maybe TRBD1 (5 bases). This CDR3 region has 13 residues. Between the trimmed V and J ends, which lost 2 bases and 5 bases, there was a span of 9 bases. Germline V gives CDR1 SEHNR, CDR2 FQNEAQ (reference sequence). Here the CDR3 DNA reads TGTGCCAGCAGCTTACCAGGGAAGGAGACCCAGTACTTC. Translating it yields CASSLPGKETQYF.

The chain is built from TRBV27 and TRBJ2-3; the D is unclear. Trimming took off 5 bases at V and 4 bases at J, with 19 bases between the two ends. Looked up from germline, CDR1 is MNHEY and CDR2 is SMNVEV (reference sequence). This CDR3 contains 16 residues. DNA for the CDR3: TGTGCCAGCAGTCCCCAGTTCGGGCGAGGAGCAGATACGCAGTATTTT. It is translated as CASSPQFGRGADTQYF.

A single count supports this clone. V and J are TRBV28 and TRBJ1-2; the D gene is possibly TRBD1 (6 bases). Germline V CDR1 and CDR2: MDHEN, SYDVKM. This CDR3 comprises 13 residues. The ends were cut back, 2 bases at V and 8 bases at J, with 12 bases in the middle. The CDR3 DNA follows: TGTGCCAGCAGTTTAAGAGCAACAGGGGGCTACACCTTC. It yields the protein CASSLRATGGYTF.

The chain couples TRBV9 to TRBJ2-3; D is possibly TRBD2 (6 bases). Deletions cut 3 bases from V and 3 bases from J, with 20 bases between. The germline CDR1 and CDR2 sequences are SGDLS and YYNGEE. The CDR3 spans 17 residues. This chain's CDR3 is CASSGSSREKLTDTQYF. The CDR3 DNA reads as TGTGCCAGCAGCGGCAGCTCTCGGGAGAAGTTGACAGATACGCAGTATTTT.

V gene TRBV27 combines with J gene TRBJ2-1; D unclear. The germline V gene encodes CDR1 MNHEY and CDR2 SMNVEV (reference sequence). The V end was cut by 7 bases, the J end by 7 bases, with 14 bases between. The CDR3 is 13 residues long. The CDR3 sequence: CASKLGSQNEQFF. Written as DNA, the CDR3 is TGTGCCAGCAAGCTTGGATCCCAGAATGAGCAGTTCTTC.

The V call is TRBV2, the J call TRBJ2-7, with D unclear. V was pared by 6 bases and J by 0 bases, with 12 bases between. The length of the CDR3 is 14 residues. In germline, CDR1 is SNHLY, CDR2 FYNNEI. This CDR3 reads CASSLRLDSYEQYF. CDR3 bases: TGTGCCAGCAGCCTCCGGTTAGACTCCTACGAGCAGTACTTC.

V usage is TRBV28 and J usage is TRBJ1-1, with 8 bases lining up with TRBD1. Germline CDR1 and CDR2: MDHEN and SYDVKM. This CDR3 contains 15 residues. The trim removed 2 bases at V and 4 bases at J, leaving 6 bases unmatched. The CDR3 sequence: CASSLPDRVGTEAFF. CDR3 DNA sequence: TGTGCCAGCAGTTTACCGGACAGGGTAGGCACTGAAGCTTTCTTT.

The CDR3 DNA is TGTGCCAGCAGCGTAGAAGGTTTGGGGGCAGATACGCAGTATTTT. This codes for CASSVEGLGADTQYF. V is TRBV9 and J is TRBJ2-3, with D perhaps being TRBD1 or TRBD2 (5 bases each). CDR1 is SGDLS and CDR2 is YYNGEE in the germline V gene. V gave up 0 bases and J gave up 4 bases, with 12 bases separating them. The CDR3 covers 15 residues.

In the case of this clone: Germline and junction disagree at one end, which may indicate a read error. The same CDR3 can be traced to other DNA sequences in this sample. The rearrangement joins TRBV7-9 to TRBJ2-7; D perhaps matches TRBD1 (6 bases). This CDR3 spans 12 amino acids. Germline CDR1 SEHNR, CDR2 FQNEAQ (reference sequence). The DNA for the CDR3 is TGTGCCAGTAGCTTACAGGGATGGGAGCAGTACTTC. It yields the protein CASSLQGWEQYF.

The CDR3 sequence: CASSRRTDNTEAFF. The CDR3, as DNA: TGTGCCAGCAGTCGAAGGACAGACAACACTGAAGCTTTCTTT. V gene TRBV2 combines with J gene TRBJ1-1, with a weak D call TRBD1 (6 bases). The ends were cut back, 5 bases at V and 2 bases at J, with 12 bases in the middle. The CDR3 contains 14 residues. Germline values: CDR1 SNHLY, CDR2 FYNNEI.

V and J are TRBV2 and TRBJ2-1; 10 bases line up with TRBD2. This CDR3 has 15 residues. V lost 7 bases to trimming and J lost 2 bases; unmatched junction nucleotides: 5. Germline assignment: CDR1 SNHLY and CDR2 FYNNEI. The CDR3 loop reads CASTRTSGPYNEQFF. The CDR3 DNA follows: TGTGCCAGCACGCGGACTAGCGGTCCCTACAATGAGCAGTTCTTC. Complete variable domain (other parts from reference TRBV2 and TRBJ2-1): EPEVTQTPSHQVTQMGQEVILRCVPISNHLYFYWYRQILGQKVEFLVSFYNNEISEKSEIFDDQFSVERPDGSNFTLKIRSTKLEDSAMYFCASTRTSGPYNEQFFGPGTRLTVL.

V usage is TRBV5-1 and J usage is TRBJ2-1; D possibly corresponds to TRBD2 (6 bases). CDR1 and CDR2 (germline): SGHRS, YFSETQ. CDR3 size: 16 residues. The ends were cut back, 0 bases at V and 15 bases at J, with 25 bases in the middle. The CDR3 DNA reads as TGCGCCAGCAGCTTGGACTCCGGGACGGGGGATGGGTTTCGGTTCTTC. Translated, it gives CASSLDSGTGDGFRFF.

The chain uses TRBV11-3 and TRBJ2-1; D is undetermined. The CDR3 is 13 amino acids. The V and J ends lost 0 bases and 15 bases respectively, with 15 bases between them. Germline CDR1 and CDR2: SGHNT and YENEEA. CDR3 nucleotide sequence: TGTGCCAGCAGCTTAGATAGTGGGTCCATGACGTTCTTC. Amino acid sequence: CASSLDSGSMTFF.

The V call is TRBV7-9, the J call TRBJ1-4; D remains unclear. This CDR3 is 15 amino acids long. The V gene lost 0 bases and the J gene lost 5 bases, with 10 bases spanning the gap. CDR1 SEHNR and CDR2 FQNEAQ come from the germline V gene (reference sequence). Here the CDR3 reads CASSLAGGQNEKLFF. In DNA form, the CDR3 reads TGTGCCAGCAGCTTAGCGGGAGGGCAAAATGAAAAACTGTTTTTT.

This clone was seen only a few times. The chain recombines TRBV19 with TRBJ1-1; 8 bases map to TRBD1. CDR1 is LNHDA and CDR2 is SQIVND in the germline V gene (reference sequence). CDR3 length: 15 residues. With V trimmed by 5 bases and J by 4 bases, 9 bases remained unmatched. The chain's CDR3 is CASSDTGGESTEAFF. DNA for the CDR3: TGTGCCAGTAGTGATACAGGGGGGGAGTCCACTGAAGCTTTCTTT.

The V gene is TRBV28, the J gene TRBJ2-7; 8 positions match TRBD1. J gave up 4 bases and V 0 bases, and 5 bases lay outside the gene matches. This CDR3 region has 15 residues. Germline loops: CDR1 MDHEN, CDR2 SYDVKM. CDR3 loop: CASSLWGDRPYEQYF. CDR3 nucleotide sequence: TGTGCCAGCAGTTTATGGGGGGACAGGCCGTACGAGCAGTACTTC.